This TCR beta chain was sequenced in a study of CD8 T cells in ankylosing spondylitis. Whole-study findings and limits: Reportedly, disease-linked clones are significantly enriched in ankylosing spondylitis patients' matched synovial fluid. It appeared that ankylosing spondylitis blood was characterized by a TCR beta motif of roughly 8 highly homologous variants.

Researchers built TCR beta libraries using quantitative 5'-RACE with molecular barcodes. TCRdb analysed the 5' RACE reads with MiXCR anew, one entry per CDR3 protein. The sample records some 63,000 distinct CDR3 sequences, over 5% being singletons. The V gene lost 0 bases and the J gene lost 6 bases, with 3 bases spanning the gap. CDR3 length equals 12 residues. The germline V gene encodes CDR1 MNHEY and CDR2 SVGAGI. The table lists this clonotype with many counts. The antigen is undetermined. Sequencing was carried out using synovial fluid, either unsorted or a sorted T cell fraction (not recorded which). This receptor was obtained from a male donor with ankylosing spondylitis. The chain combines TRBV6-5 with TRBJ2-1; D not resolved. The CDR3 coding sequence is TGTGCCAGCAGTTACTCGATCAATGAGCAGTTCTTC. Its translation is CASSYSINEQFF.